The 7 T cell receptor beta chains presented below share a single source sample, sequenced in a study of read filtering for tumor transcriptome and immune sequencing. From roughly 400 ng of RNA, a library with molecular barcoded alpha/delta and beta/gamma adaptors was made. In TCRdb, the reads were re-called with MiXCR into one record per CDR3 protein. The table has some 50,000 distinct CDR3 sequences, less than 20% seen once. Sequencing was done on a sample of a population of CD138-negative cells sorted from bone marrow. Source of these receptors: a donor at least 40 years old with multiple myeloma.

This chain joins TRBV28 and TRBJ2-5; 9 positions match TRBD1. Looked up from germline, CDR1 is MDHEN and CDR2 is SYDVKM. The CDR3 sequence is 16 residues long. Trimming cost V 6 bases and J 0 bases; bases outside gene matches: 8. The CDR3 DNA reads as TGTGCCAGCAGCCTATCGACAGGGGGGTACCAAGAGACCCAGTACTTC. This codes for CASSLSTGGYQETQYF. Drawing the rest from reference TRBV28 and TRBJ2-5, the complete variable domain is DVKVTQSSRYLVKRTGEKVFLECVQDMDHENMFWYRQDPGLGLRLIYFSYDVKMKEKGDIPEGYSVSREKKERFSLILESASTNQTSMYLCASSLSTGGYQETQYFGPGTRLLVL.

The gene calls are TRBV20-1 and TRBJ2-7; 7 bases map to TRBD2. Looked up from germline, CDR1 is DFQATT and CDR2 is SNEGSKA (reference sequence). The CDR3 length is 16 residues. V shed 0 bases, J shed 0 bases, and the junction held 8 bases outside the gene matches. CDR3 DNA: TGCAGTGCTAGAGATCGGGGGGACCGGAGCTCCTACGAGCAGTACTTC. Protein product: CSARDRGDRSSYEQYF.

Ten or more counts support this clonotype. The chain carries TRBV7-2 and TRBJ2-1; 8 bases line up with TRBD2. CDR3 length equals 14 residues. Per germline, CDR1 SGHTA and CDR2 FQGNSA. V lost 5 bases to trimming and J lost 8 bases; unmatched junction nucleotides: 8. In DNA, the CDR3 is TGTGCCAGCAGCCCCCCGGGAGGGTACCATGAGCAGTTCTTC. Protein sequence: CASSPPGGYHEQFF.

By sample share, this clonotype is medium-sized (0.01 to 0.1%). The chain uses TRBV5-5 and TRBJ2-1; TRBD2 matches at 11 bases. The CDR3 consists of 14 residues. Trimming took 7 bases from V and 3 from J; bases not matched to a gene: 3. Germline values: CDR1 SGHKS, CDR2 YYEKEE (reference sequence). The chain's CDR3 is CASGLAGGYNEQFF. CDR3 coding DNA: TGTGCCAGCGGGCTAGCGGGAGGCTACAATGAGCAGTTCTTC.

This clonotype was seen many times. This rearrangement joins TRBV29-1 to TRBJ2-1, with 14 bases aligning to TRBD2. Losses at the gene ends were 6 bases for V and 4 bases for J; bases not matched to a gene: 5. CDR1 and CDR2 from the germline V gene are SQVTM and ANQGSEA. The CDR3 sequence is 15 residues long. CDR3: CSVGTSGSGYNEQFF. CDR3 DNA: TGCAGCGTCGGGACTAGCGGGAGCGGATACAATGAGCAGTTCTTC.

This clonotype has a count of ten or more. This rearrangement joins TRBV10-3 to TRBJ2-5; 8 nucleotides line up with TRBD1. Per the germline V gene, CDR1 is ENHRY and CDR2 is SYGVKD. The CDR3 spans 13 residues. V was pared by 7 bases and J by 4 bases, with 5 bases of the junction left unmatched. The CDR3 DNA is TGTGCCATCAAGGACAGGGATGGAGAGACCCAGTACTTC. It yields the protein CAIKDRDGETQYF.

The table lists this clonotype with a count of one. The J gene is TRBJ1-1, the V gene TRBV20-1, with 8 bases aligning to TRBD1. Trimming cost V 5 bases and J 1 base; bases outside gene matches: 9. CDR3 size: 15 residues. Germline V gives CDR1 DFQATT, CDR2 SNEGSKA (reference sequence). The CDR3 is CSAVKDRVPNTEAFF. Written as DNA, the CDR3 is TGCAGTGCTGTAAAGGACAGGGTTCCGAACACTGAAGCTTTCTTT.